Following are 30 T cell receptor beta chains from one sample sequenced in a study of cytomegalovirus exposure and HLA in healthy donors. The table came from immunoSEQ multiplex PCR; TCRdb's copy has only in-frame clones and leaves some out. The sample lists approximately 210,000 clones, around 88% occurring once. Material for sequencing was PBMCs. The receptors originated from a woman aged 18-29 years in good health and CMV-seronegative.

The chain employs TRBV6-5 and TRBJ2-7; D remains ambiguous. This CDR3 has 14 amino acids. The germline CDR1 and CDR2 sequences are MNHEY and SVGAGI. Trimming shortened V by 3 bases and J by 1 base, and 10 bases separated the two germline ends. The CDR3 loop reads CASSYRHRSYEQYF. The CDR3 DNA sequence: TGTGCCAGCAGTTATAGACATAGATCCTACGAGCAGTACTTC.

The rearrangement uses TRBV29-1 and TRBJ1-2, with a possible D match to TRBD1 (6 bases). The V gene lost 0 bases and the J gene lost 8 bases, with 16 bases spanning the gap. The CDR3 consists of 14 residues. Germline assignment: CDR1 SQVTM and CDR2 ANQGSEA. The CDR3, as DNA: TGCAGCGTTGAAGATGGGGGGGGGCTCGGCGGCTACACCTTC. It codes for CSVEDGGGLGGYTF. Full variable domain (rest looked up from reference TRBV29-1 and TRBJ1-2): SAVISQKPSRDICQRGTSLTIQCQVDSQVTMMFWYRQQPGQSLTLIATANQGSEATYESGFVIDKFPISRPNLTFSTLTVSNMSPEDSSIYLCSVEDGGGLGGYTFGSGTRLTVV.

J is TRBJ2-7 and V is TRBV6-5; 10 bases are a match to TRBD1. Germline V gives CDR1 MNHEY, CDR2 SVGAGI. V dropped 2 bases and J dropped 4; count of bases not matched to a gene: 2. There are 14 residues in the CDR3. The CDR3 DNA reads as TGTGCCAGCAGTTACAGGACAGGGGGGTACGAGCAGTACTTC. Translated: CASSYRTGGYEQYF.

The rearrangement links TRBV5-4 to TRBJ2-7, with a possible D match to TRBD1 (6 bases). Germline values: CDR1 SGHNT, CDR2 YYREEE (reference sequence). The ends were cut back, 1 base at V and 1 base at J, with 12 bases in the middle. This CDR3 is built from 15 residues. The CDR3 DNA reads TGTGCCAGCAGCTTGCAGGGGCGATCGTCCTACGAGCAGTACTTC. It translates to CASSLQGRSSYEQYF. Complete variable domain (other parts from reference TRBV5-4 and TRBJ2-7): ETGVTQSPTHLIKTRGQQVTLRCSSQSGHNTVSWYQQALGQGPQFIFQYYREEENGRGNFPPRFSGLQFPNYSSELNVNALELDDSALYLCASSLQGRSSYEQYFGPGTRLTVT.

The rearrangement joins TRBV7-6 to TRBJ1-3; possibly TRBD1 for D (6 bases). Trimming took off 5 bases at V and 5 bases at J, with 16 bases between the two ends. Germline CDR1 and CDR2: SGHVS and FNYEAQ. The CDR3 consists of 15 residues. The CDR3 DNA sequence: TGTGCCAGCAGCCCGCAGGGGAATAGTCGAAACACCATATATTTT. This gives the protein CASSPQGNSRNTIYF.

The V and J genes are TRBV13 and TRBJ2-1, with 9 bases matching TRBD2. Looked up from germline, CDR1 is PRHDT and CDR2 is FYEKMQ (reference sequence). The CDR3 loop spans 18 amino acids. V shed 1 base, J shed 9 bases, and the junction held 16 bases outside the gene matches. CDR3 protein: CASSLEGSGGSRASEQFF. The CDR3 DNA reads as TGTGCCAGCAGCTTAGAAGGGAGCGGGGGGTCCCGAGCAAGTGAGCAGTTCTTC.

The chain has TRBV5-1 and TRBJ2-3; TRBD2 agrees at 7 bases. The CDR3 totals 15 residues. V shed 0 bases, J shed 6 bases, and the junction held 7 bases outside the gene matches. Germline V gene lookup returns CDR1 SGHRS and CDR2 YFSETQ. This CDR3 reads CASSLALSTSDTQYF. Written as DNA, the CDR3 is TGCGCCAGCAGCTTGGCCCTGTCGACTAGCGATACGCAGTATTTT.

This sequence joins TRBV6-5 and TRBJ1-5; TRBD1 matches at 8 bases. Germline CDR1 is MNHEY and CDR2 is SVGAGI. The junction had 8 bases not matched to a gene; V was cut back by 6 bases and J by 4 bases. CDR3 length: 15 residues. This CDR3 is CASSRTGNGNQPQHF. For the CDR3, the DNA is TGTGCCAGCAGCCGGACAGGGAACGGGAATCAGCCCCAGCATTTT.

V is TRBV7-7 and J is TRBJ2-7; TRBD2 might be the D (6 bases). Trimming removed 1 base from V and 4 bases from J, with 14 bases in between. Germline loops: CDR1 SSHAT, CDR2 FNYEAQ (reference sequence). CDR3 length: 15 amino acids. The CDR3 sequence: CASSLDNSGTYEQYF. CDR3 nucleotide sequence: TGTGCCAGCAGCTTAGATAATAGCGGAACTTACGAGCAGTACTTC.

The rearrangement links TRBV7-8 to TRBJ1-5, with no clear D. The germline gives CDR1 SGHVS, CDR2 FQNEAQ. CDR3 size: 17 residues. Trimming left V 6 bases short and J 4 bases short, with 22 bases between. CDR3 loop: CASSFTRGKGLNQPQHF. Written as DNA, the CDR3 is TGTGCCAGCAGTTTTACACGGGGAAAGGGTTTAAATCAGCCCCAGCATTTT.

CDR3 coding DNA: TGTGCCAGCAGTTTACAGGGTAGGGACATTCAGTACTTC. It specifies CASSLQGRDIQYF. The chain links TRBV27 to TRBJ2-4, with a tentative D call TRBD1 (5 bases). This CDR3 is built from 13 residues. V gave up 2 bases and J gave up 8 bases, with 10 bases separating them. The germline V gene has CDR1 MNHEY and CDR2 SMNVEV (reference sequence).

This clone has a single count. This chain connects TRBV5-1 to TRBJ2-3; perhaps TRBD2 as D (5 bases). Germline-derived CDR1 and CDR2 are SGHRS and YFSETQ. With 4 bases removed from V and 4 bases from J, the gap between germline ends came to 13 bases. The CDR3 extends over 14 amino acids. The CDR3 is CASSTDLAPDTQYF. CDR3 nucleotide sequence: TGCGCCAGCAGCACCGACTTAGCGCCAGATACGCAGTATTTT.

The V gene is TRBV18, the J gene TRBJ1-1, with D hard to call. CDR1 is KGHSH and CDR2 is LQKENI in the germline V gene. The CDR3 extends over 15 amino acids. The V end lost 3 bases, the J end lost 7 bases, and 18 bases lay between the germline ends. CDR3 protein: CASSPVAIVLDEAFF. The CDR3 nucleotides are TGTGCCAGCTCACCGGTTGCGATAGTTCTCGATGAAGCTTTCTTT.

Written as DNA, the CDR3 is TGCACCAGCAGCCAAGATTTAGCGGGAGGGCCCCCTCGCTACAATGAGCAGTTCTTC. Residues: CTSSQDLAGGPPRYNEQFF. The chain employs TRBV1 and TRBJ2-1; the DNA was not used to check the table's D call, TRBD2. TRBV1 is a listed pseudogene. The CDR3 covers 19 residues.

The genes are TRBV7-3 and TRBJ1-1; perhaps TRBD1 as D (6 bases). CDR1 is SGHTA, CDR2 FQGTGA, per germline. Trimming stripped 3 bases from V and 4 bases from J, with 12 bases between. The CDR3 extends over 14 amino acids. The CDR3 loop is CASSFTTGSTEAFF. The CDR3 bases are TGTGCCAGCAGCTTCACTACAGGGAGCACTGAAGCTTTCTTT.

V usage is TRBV23-1 and J usage is TRBJ2-6; no definite D call. TRBV23-1 counts as an open reading frame of uncertain function. The CDR3 has 15 residues. With 6 bases removed from V and 0 bases from J, the gap between germline ends came to 9 bases. The DNA for the CDR3 is TGCGCCAGCAGCCAGGCCCGCTCTGGGGCCAACGTCCTGACTTTC. Amino acid sequence: CASSQARSGANVLTF.

The rearrangement joins TRBV10-3 to TRBJ2-2; 7 bases agree with TRBD1. The CDR3 runs to 14 residues. Germline loops: CDR1 ENHRY, CDR2 SYGVKD. J was trimmed by 5 bases and V by 5 bases; bases with no gene match: 5. CDR3 protein: CAISRQGQTGELFF. The DNA of the CDR3 is TGTGCCATCAGTAGACAGGGACAGACCGGGGAGCTGTTTTTT.

The chain recombines TRBV19 with TRBJ2-7; TRBD2 agrees at 8 bases. After removal of 3 bases from V and 0 bases from J, the junction contained 4 bases not matched to a gene. CDR3 length equals 15 residues. Germline values: CDR1 LNHDA, CDR2 SQIVND (reference sequence). The CDR3 loop reads CASSIASGFSYEQYF. The CDR3 DNA is TGTGCCAGTAGTATCGCTAGCGGGTTCTCCTACGAGCAGTACTTC.

This clone was recorded only once. The rearrangement joins TRBV19 to TRBJ2-3; a weak D match, TRBD2 (6 bases). The germline V and J ends were trimmed by 3 bases and 2 bases, with 9 bases remaining between them. Germline V gene sequence: CDR1 LNHDA, CDR2 SQIVND (reference sequence). The CDR3 has 14 amino acids. In DNA form, the CDR3 reads TGTGCCAGTAGTATTGGCGGGACCACAGATACGCAGTATTTT. Translation gives CASSIGGTTDTQYF. Using reference TRBV19 and TRBJ2-3 for the parts outside the CDR3, the full variable domain is DGGITQSPKYLFRKEGQNVTLSCEQNLNHDAMYWYRQDPGQGLRLIYYSQIVNDFQKGDIAEGYSVSREKKESFPLTVTSAQKNPTAFYLCASSIGGTTDTQYFGPGTRLTVL.

This sequence joins TRBV5-1 and TRBJ2-3; 12 bases line up with TRBD2. V gave up 1 base and J gave up 6 bases; unmatched junction bases: 0. Germline V gives CDR1 SGHRS, CDR2 YFSETQ. The CDR3 loop spans 14 amino acids. CDR3 DNA: TGCGCCAGCAGCTTGACTAGCGGGAGGGATACGCAGTATTTT. This translates into CASSLTSGRDTQYF.

The chain joins TRBV29-1 to TRBJ1-2; D is possibly TRBD1 (6 bases). CDR3 length: 13 residues. V shed 3 bases and J shed 0 bases, with 8 bases lying between them. Germline V CDR1 and CDR2: SQVTM, ANQGSEA. CDR3 nucleotide sequence: TGCAGCGTTGACAGGGGTGCTAACTATGGCTACACCTTC. Amino acids: CSVDRGANYGYTF.

J is TRBJ1-2 and V is TRBV7-3, with no clear D. Germline values: CDR1 SGHTA, CDR2 FQGTGA. This CDR3 is 15 amino acids long. The V and J ends lost 5 bases and 8 bases respectively, with 21 bases between them. The CDR3 DNA sequence: TGTGCCAGCAGCCCGTCCCCGACCCCGGGAGGGGGCTACACCTTC. Its protein product is CASSPSPTPGGGYTF.

The CDR3 protein is CATSLWVSGSYEQYF. DNA of the CDR3: TGTGCCACCTCACTTTGGGTTAGCGGTTCATACGAGCAGTACTTC. The chain uses TRBV6-1 and TRBJ2-7; weak D call: TRBD2 (6 bases). V shed 10 bases and J shed 4 bases, with 23 bases lying between them. In germline, CDR1 is MNHNS, CDR2 SASEGT. This CDR3 has 15 amino acids.

The chain employs TRBV9 and TRBJ1-6; D unclear. The CDR3 length is 14 residues. The ends were cut back, 3 bases at V and 1 base at J, with 5 bases in the middle. Germline-derived CDR1 and CDR2 are SGDLS and YYNGEE. The CDR3 region has the DNA TGTGCCAGCAGCGCCGGGTCCTATAATTCACCCCTCCACTTT. Translated: CASSAGSYNSPLHF.

The chain couples TRBV6-1 to TRBJ1-5; TRBD1 agrees at 7 bases. The V gene end was trimmed by 6 bases and the J gene end by 7 bases; junction bases not matched to a gene: 6. This CDR3 region has 13 residues. The germline V gene has CDR1 MNHNS and CDR2 SASEGT. In DNA, the CDR3 is TGTGCCAGCAGGATGGGACAGCCCCAGCCCCAGCATTTT. Amino acid sequence: CASRMGQPQPQHF.

The rearrangement links TRBV7-2 to TRBJ1-5, with 9 bases aligning to TRBD1. The V and J ends lost 5 bases and 5 bases, in that order; junction bases with no gene match: 4. Germline CDR1 reads SGHTA; CDR2 reads FQGNSA. The CDR3 extends over 14 amino acids. The CDR3 region is CASSPRTGDQPQHF. In DNA, the CDR3 is TGTGCCAGCAGCCCACGGACAGGGGATCAGCCCCAGCATTTT.

A few counts support this clone. The V and J genes are TRBV5-6 and TRBJ1-2; D is possibly TRBD1 (6 bases). V was clipped by 0 bases and J by 6 bases, with 21 bases between them. Germline lookup yields CDR1 SGHDT and CDR2 YYEEEE. The CDR3 spans 17 residues. Written as DNA, the CDR3 is TGTGCCAGCAGCTTGGACCAGGGGACCTGGGCTTCGGATGGCTACACCTTC. Translating gives CASSLDQGTWASDGYTF. Full variable domain (missing parts from reference TRBV5-6 and TRBJ1-2): DAGVTQSPTHLIKTRGQQVTLRCSPKSGHDTVSWYQQALGQGPQFIFQYYEEEERQRGNFPDRFSGHQFPNYSSELNVNALLLGDSALYLCASSLDQGTWASDGYTFGSGTRLTVV.

The chain joins TRBV10-3 to TRBJ1-6; a weak D match, TRBD1 (6 bases). Trimming took off 0 bases at V and 6 bases at J, with 9 bases between the two ends. Germline V gene data show CDR1 as ENHRY and CDR2 as SYGVKD. CDR3 length: 15 amino acids. The CDR3 nucleotides read TGTGCCATCAGTGAGTCAGTGGGGGCTAATTCACCCCTCCACTTT. This gives the protein CAISESVGANSPLHF.

The chain couples TRBV2 to TRBJ2-1, with TRBD2 as a possible D gene (6 bases). The germline V gene has CDR1 SNHLY and CDR2 FYNNEI. The CDR3 is made up of 14 amino acids. The V and J ends lost 5 bases and 9 bases respectively, with 17 bases between them. The CDR3 loop reads CASSTRLVSGEQFF. The CDR3 DNA follows: TGTGCCAGCAGTACCCGACTAGTGAGCGGTGAGCAGTTCTTC.

The rearrangement joins TRBV30 to TRBJ2-5; a weak D match, TRBD2 (6 bases). Germline CDR1 reads GTSNPN; CDR2 reads SVGIG (reference sequence). The CDR3 is 13 residues long. The V and J ends lost 2 bases and 3 bases respectively, with 10 bases between them. CDR3 nucleotide sequence: TGTGCCTGGAGTTGGGGGGAAGAAGAGACCCAGTACTTC. This gives the protein CAWSWGEEETQYF.